The present T cell receptor beta chain was sequenced within a study of blood T cell repertoires in COVID-19. Turning to the study itself: Samples taken during acute and convalescent COVID-19 were collected in the United States, Italy and Spain.

Participants were placed into cohorts based on the clinical history they reported. Germline V lookup: CDR1 SGHRS, CDR2 YFSETQ. V shed 1 base and J shed 0 bases, with 11 bases lying between them. CDR3 length: 16 residues. Generated by immunoSEQ multiplex PCR, the TCRdb table keeps only in-frame clones and is missing some. The sample includes 300,000 to 450,000 clones, around 90% of them seen just once. Sample: PBMCs or T cells enriched from blood (not recorded which). This TCR derives from a woman aged 18-35 years who had recovered from COVID-19. V is TRBV5-1 and J is TRBJ1-5; no clear D. CDR3 DNA: TGCGCCAGCAGCTTGTCGCCACTCTATAGCAATCAGCCCCAGCATTTT. It translates to CASSLSPLYSNQPQHF.